This is a list of T cell receptor beta chains from one sample in a study of blood T cell repertoires in COVID-19. Produced via immunoSEQ multiplex PCR; TCRdb's table is partial and in-frame only. Altogether tens of thousands of clones are present, around 72% being singletons, with the ten largest covering about 15%. The sample taken for sequencing was peripheral blood. Receptors were obtained from a human donor with active or convalescent COVID-19. The donor label of this sample is uncertain. The CDR3 runs from the conserved cysteine through the conserved F or W. Each record gives: clone size, D gene, J gene, V gene, CDR3 length, CDR3 DNA, CDR3 protein. A D gene is named only where the DNA matches it firmly. Some rows mark clone size as missing; the rest say once, few, many or name a class of expanded clone.

clone_size: .; d_call: TRBD2; j_call: TRBJ2-2; v_call: TRBV10-1; cdr3_length: 14; cdr3_nt: TGCGCCAGCAGTAAAAGCGGGAGGACCGGGGAGCTGTTTTTT; cdr3_aa: CASSKSGRTGELFF
clone_size: .; d_call: .; j_call: TRBJ1-3; v_call: TRBV7-9; cdr3_length: 16; cdr3_nt: TGTGCCAGCAGCTTAGTGGGGAGACCCTCTGGAAACACCATATATTTT; cdr3_aa: CASSLVGRPSGNTIYF
clone_size: .; d_call: TRBD2; j_call: TRBJ2-5; v_call: TRBV18; cdr3_length: 13; cdr3_nt: TGTGCCAGCTCACCGGCGGGAGGAGAGACCCAGTACTTC; cdr3_aa: CASSPAGGETQYF
clone_size: .; d_call: .; j_call: TRBJ1-6; v_call: TRBV7-3; cdr3_length: 14; cdr3_nt: TGTGCCAGCAGCTTAAGGGCAGGGTATTCACCCCTCCACTTT; cdr3_aa: CASSLRAGYSPLHF
clone_size: .; d_call: TRBD2; j_call: TRBJ2-4; v_call: TRBV27; cdr3_length: 14; cdr3_nt: TGTGCCAGCAGTAGCGGGGCAGCCAAAAACATTCAGTACTTC; cdr3_aa: CASSSGAAKNIQYF
clone_size: few; d_call: .; j_call: TRBJ2-7; v_call: TRBV5-1; cdr3_length: 13; cdr3_nt: TGCGCCAGCCGGGACTTAAGCTCCTACGAGCAGTACTTC; cdr3_aa: CASRDLSSYEQYF
clone_size: .; d_call: TRBD1; j_call: TRBJ1-2; v_call: TRBV14; cdr3_length: 15; cdr3_nt: TGTGCCAGCAGACAATCAGGGGGCGCAACCTATGGCTACACCTTC; cdr3_aa: CASRQSGGATYGYTF
clone_size: .; d_call: TRBD1; j_call: TRBJ2-7; v_call: TRBV5-1; cdr3_length: 13; cdr3_nt: TGCGCCAGCTCCCCGGGACAGGGGAACGAGCAGTACTTC; cdr3_aa: CASSPGQGNEQYF
clone_size: few; d_call: .; j_call: TRBJ1-4; v_call: TRBV11-3; cdr3_length: 13; cdr3_nt: TGTGCCAGCAGCTTAAGGGGTAATGAAAAACTGTTTTTT; cdr3_aa: CASSLRGNEKLFF
clone_size: .; d_call: TRBD2; j_call: TRBJ2-3; v_call: TRBV5-1; cdr3_length: 15; cdr3_nt: TGCGCCAGCAGCTCAGCGGGAGGCCGCGGGGATACGCAGTATTTT; cdr3_aa: CASSSAGGRGDTQYF
clone_size: .; d_call: .; j_call: TRBJ1-2; v_call: TRBV4-1; cdr3_length: 15; cdr3_nt: TGCGCCAGCAGCCAAGAGTGGGGCCTCGGCTATGGCTACACCTTC; cdr3_aa: CASSQEWGLGYGYTF
clone_size: .; d_call: TRBD1; j_call: TRBJ1-2; v_call: TRBV6-2/TRBV6-3; cdr3_length: 14; cdr3_nt: TGTGCCAGCAGTTGGACAGGGGCCGAATCTGGCTACACCTTC; cdr3_aa: CASSWTGAESGYTF
clone_size: once; d_call: .; j_call: TRBJ2-7; v_call: TRBV7-2; cdr3_length: 13; cdr3_nt: TGTGCCAGCAGCTTATATGGGCAGTACGAGCAGTACTTC; cdr3_aa: CASSLYGQYEQYF
clone_size: .; d_call: .; j_call: TRBJ1-1; v_call: TRBV5-1; cdr3_length: 15; cdr3_nt: TGCGCCAGCAGCCCTCAGACAGTTCGGAACACTGAAGCTTTCTTT; cdr3_aa: CASSPQTVRNTEAFF
clone_size: once; d_call: TRBD2; j_call: TRBJ2-5; v_call: TRBV24-1; cdr3_length: 16; cdr3_nt: TGTGCCACCAGTGATTCGAGCGGGAGAGTAGGAGAGACCCAGTACTTC; cdr3_aa: CATSDSSGRVGETQYF
clone_size: .; d_call: .; j_call: TRBJ1-2; v_call: TRBV3-1/TRBV3-2; cdr3_length: 15; cdr3_nt: TGTGCCAGCAGCCAAGATATTGAAGGGGACTATGGCTACACCTTC; cdr3_aa: CASSQDIEGDYGYTF
clone_size: .; d_call: TRBD1; j_call: TRBJ1-5; v_call: TRBV28; cdr3_length: 15; cdr3_nt: TGTGCCAGCAGTTTATGGGCAGGGGGCGATCAGCCCCAGCATTTT; cdr3_aa: CASSLWAGGDQPQHF
clone_size: .; d_call: .; j_call: TRBJ2-1; v_call: TRBV19; cdr3_length: 15; cdr3_nt: TGTGCCAGTAGTATGGGGGCTAGAGCATACAATGAGCAGTTCTTC; cdr3_aa: CASSMGARAYNEQFF
clone_size: .; d_call: .; j_call: TRBJ1-5; v_call: TRBV28; cdr3_length: 14; cdr3_nt: TGTGCCAGCAGTTTTGGACTCGGGGTTAGGCCCCAGCATTTT; cdr3_aa: CASSFGLGVRPQHF
clone_size: .; d_call: .; j_call: TRBJ1-4; v_call: TRBV2; cdr3_length: 14; cdr3_nt: TGTGCCAGCAGTGAAACAGGCCCGGGTGGGAAACTGTTTTTT; cdr3_aa: CASSETGPGGKLFF
clone_size: .; d_call: .; j_call: TRBJ1-4; v_call: TRBV28; cdr3_length: 12; cdr3_nt: TGTGCCAGCAGTAATGGGCTTGAAAAACTGTTTTTT; cdr3_aa: CASSNGLEKLFF
clone_size: .; d_call: TRBD2; j_call: TRBJ2-7; v_call: TRBV7-2; cdr3_length: 14; cdr3_nt: TGTGCCAGCAGCCTCGGGACTAGCGGGAGCGAGCAGTACTTC; cdr3_aa: CASSLGTSGSEQYF
clone_size: .; d_call: .; j_call: TRBJ1-2; v_call: TRBV10-3; cdr3_length: 14; cdr3_nt: TGTGCCATCAGTGAGAGGACAAGTCGGGATGGCTACACCTTC; cdr3_aa: CAISERTSRDGYTF
clone_size: .; d_call: .; j_call: TRBJ1-5; v_call: TRBV20-1; cdr3_length: 13; cdr3_nt: TGCAGTGCTAGTGTGATCAGGGATCAGCCCCAGCATTTT; cdr3_aa: CSASVIRDQPQHF
clone_size: .; d_call: .; j_call: TRBJ1-6; v_call: TRBV27; cdr3_length: 16; cdr3_nt: TGTGCCAGCAGTTTAGGATCGTGGACAGAAAATTCACCCCTCCACTTT; cdr3_aa: CASSLGSWTENSPLHF
clone_size: .; d_call: TRBD2; j_call: TRBJ2-1; v_call: TRBV29-1; cdr3_length: 14; cdr3_nt: TGCAGCGTTGAAAAAGGGACTAGCGGGAGATTGTTGTTCTTC; cdr3_aa: CSVEKGTSGRLLFF
clone_size: .; d_call: .; j_call: TRBJ2-7; v_call: TRBV9; cdr3_length: 13; cdr3_nt: TGTGCCAGCAGCTCAACGGAGAATTACGAGCAGTACTTC; cdr3_aa: CASSSTENYEQYF
clone_size: .; d_call: TRBD1; j_call: TRBJ1-1; v_call: TRBV5-1; cdr3_length: 13; cdr3_nt: TGCGCCAGCAGCTTGGAGGGGGCTACTGAAGCTTTCTTT; cdr3_aa: CASSLEGATEAFF
clone_size: .; d_call: .; j_call: TRBJ1-1; v_call: TRBV6-6; cdr3_length: 14; cdr3_nt: TGTGCCAGCAGTTACTCGGTGGCGAACACTGAAGCTTTCTTT; cdr3_aa: CASSYSVANTEAFF
clone_size: .; d_call: TRBD1; j_call: TRBJ2-6; v_call: TRBV10-3; cdr3_length: 20; cdr3_nt: TGTGCCATCCAACCCGGCCTCCGGGGACAGGGGTACTCTGGGGCCAACGTCCTGACTTTC; cdr3_aa: CAIQPGLRGQGYSGANVLTF
clone_size: .; d_call: TRBD1; j_call: TRBJ1-5; v_call: TRBV19; cdr3_length: 15; cdr3_nt: TGTGCCAGTAGTATCGGGGACAGGATCAATCAGCCCCAGCATTTT; cdr3_aa: CASSIGDRINQPQHF
clone_size: few; d_call: TRBD2; j_call: TRBJ2-7; v_call: TRBV19; cdr3_length: 15; cdr3_nt: TGTGCCAGCCACCCCCTAGCGGGACCCCCCTACGAGCAGTACTTC; cdr3_aa: CASHPLAGPPYEQYF
clone_size: .; d_call: .; j_call: TRBJ2-7; v_call: TRBV6-4; cdr3_length: 13; cdr3_nt: TGTGCCAGCAGTGCCGACGCGGACTACGAGCAGTACTTC; cdr3_aa: CASSADADYEQYF
clone_size: .; d_call: .; j_call: TRBJ2-5; v_call: TRBV29-1; cdr3_length: 12; cdr3_nt: TGCAGCGGTGAAGGGGGGGGAGAGACCCAGTACTTC; cdr3_aa: CSGEGGGETQYF
clone_size: once; d_call: .; j_call: TRBJ2-7; v_call: TRBV7-8; cdr3_length: 15; cdr3_nt: TGTGCCAGCAGCTTAAAAACAGGGTCTTTTTACGAGCAGTACTTC; cdr3_aa: CASSLKTGSFYEQYF
clone_size: .; d_call: TRBD1; j_call: TRBJ1-1; v_call: TRBV23-1; cdr3_length: 15; cdr3_nt: TGCGCCAGCAGTGGGGATGGACAGGGGGGTCCTGAAGCTTTCTTT; cdr3_aa: CASSGDGQGGPEAFF
clone_size: .; d_call: .; j_call: TRBJ2-4; v_call: TRBV19; cdr3_length: 15; cdr3_nt: TGTGCCAGTACAGAGGGAGTGCTAGCCAAAAACATTCAGTACTTC; cdr3_aa: CASTEGVLAKNIQYF
clone_size: .; d_call: .; j_call: TRBJ2-7; v_call: TRBV15; cdr3_length: 13; cdr3_nt: TGTGCCACCAGCAGAGATCCTCCCTACGAGCAGTACTTC; cdr3_aa: CATSRDPPYEQYF
clone_size: .; d_call: .; j_call: TRBJ2-1; v_call: TRBV3-1/TRBV3-2; cdr3_length: 14; cdr3_nt: TGTGCCAGCAGCCTACTCAGGTTGGACAATGAGCAGTTCTTC; cdr3_aa: CASSLLRLDNEQFF
clone_size: .; d_call: .; j_call: TRBJ1-5; v_call: TRBV15; cdr3_length: 14; cdr3_nt: TGTGCCACCAGCATTCATGGGGCGGTTCAGCCCCAGCATTTT; cdr3_aa: CATSIHGAVQPQHF
clone_size: .; d_call: .; j_call: TRBJ1-2; v_call: TRBV29-1; cdr3_length: 15; cdr3_nt: TGCAGCGTTGTCTCCAGGGGACAAAGGAGCTATGGCTACACCTTC; cdr3_aa: CSVVSRGQRSYGYTF
clone_size: .; d_call: TRBD1; j_call: TRBJ2-7; v_call: TRBV28; cdr3_length: 14; cdr3_nt: TGTGCCAGCAGTACCGGGACAGTCCTTAGGGAGCAGTACTTC; cdr3_aa: CASSTGTVLREQYF
clone_size: .; d_call: TRBD1; j_call: TRBJ2-2; v_call: TRBV7-3; cdr3_length: 15; cdr3_nt: TGTGCCAGCAGCTTATTGACAGGGGGCCCCGGGGAGCTGTTTTTT; cdr3_aa: CASSLLTGGPGELFF
clone_size: .; d_call: TRBD1; j_call: TRBJ2-1; v_call: TRBV7-2; cdr3_length: 14; cdr3_nt: TGTGCCAGCAGCGGGACAGGGCTCTACAATGAGCAGTTCTTC; cdr3_aa: CASSGTGLYNEQFF
clone_size: few; d_call: .; j_call: TRBJ2-3; v_call: TRBV28; cdr3_length: 16; cdr3_nt: TGTGCCAGCAGTCGGTTAGTCCTATTGGGAGCTGTCGCGCAGTATTTT; cdr3_aa: CASSRLVLLGAVAQYF
clone_size: few; d_call: TRBD2; j_call: TRBJ2-1; v_call: TRBV6-4; cdr3_length: 16; cdr3_nt: TGTGCCAGCAGTGAAAAACTAGCGGGATCCTACAATGAGCAGTTCTTC; cdr3_aa: CASSEKLAGSYNEQFF
clone_size: .; d_call: TRBD1; j_call: TRBJ2-7; v_call: TRBV10-3; cdr3_length: 14; cdr3_nt: TGTGCCATCAGTCCTGGACAGGGGGCCTACGAGCAGTACTTC; cdr3_aa: CAISPGQGAYEQYF
clone_size: few; d_call: TRBD1; j_call: TRBJ2-3; v_call: TRBV5-1; cdr3_length: 15; cdr3_nt: TGCGCCAGCAGCCTCTCAGGGGGCGGGGCAGATACGCAGTATTTT; cdr3_aa: CASSLSGGGADTQYF
clone_size: .; d_call: TRBD1; j_call: TRBJ1-6; v_call: TRBV12-3/TRBV12-4; cdr3_length: 13; cdr3_nt: TGTGCCAGCCGACAGGGATTTCAATCACCCCTCCACTTT; cdr3_aa: CASRQGFQSPLHF